This T cell receptor (beta chain) was obtained from a study of T cells in Graves' hyperthyroidism and ophthalmopathy. Points from the study as a whole: Progression to ophthalmopathy was predicted a median of 6.5 months early.

The CDR3 sequence is 13 residues long. Unmatched junction bases numbered 6, after V lost 5 bases and J lost 3 bases. The germline V gene has CDR1 SQVTM and CDR2 ANQGSEA. As concerns this clonotype: Its antigen is not identified.

On the basis of clinical symptoms, serum thyroxine and TRAb, thyroid ultrasound and orbital computed tomography, diagnoses were made. The source material, RNA transcripts, was used to amplify TCR beta CDR3 regions. Using the HTBI primer set, a first-round RT-PCR was run on the TCR CDR3. Each CDR3 protein is one row after TCRdb ran MiXCR on the multiplex PCR reads. The sample has 500,000 to 600,000 distinct CDR3 sequences; roughly 46% are singletons. The V call is TRBV29-1, the J call TRBJ1-1; TRBD1 matches at 7 bases. Sequenced: peripheral blood or thyroid tissue (not recorded which). This receptor was identified in an adult woman with Graves' disease, either hyperthyroidism or ophthalmopathy (not recorded which). CDR3 region: CSVFTGAYTEAFF. CDR3 nucleotides: TGCAGCGTTTTTACAGGGGCCTACACTGAAGCTTTCTTT.